One T cell receptor (beta chain) is described in this entry. Sample treatment: roughly 18 received Ad26.COV2.S at low or high dose, single or two shots; several received placebo; per-sample allocation not given. Collection of samples fell on day 63 after the first vaccine or placebo injection. The data stem from a study of Ad26.COV2.S vaccination and SARS-CoV-2 variants. This table comes from immunoSEQ multiplex PCR, and its TCRdb copy is limited to in-frame clones, with some not included. The sample includes about 400,000 clones, about 91% seen only once; the top ten take 1.9%. The germline V gene encodes CDR1 KGHDR and CDR2 SFDVKD. Trimming removed 4 bases at V and 6 bases at J, with 19 bases between. The length of the CDR3 is 16 residues.

The sequenced sample was peripheral blood, obtained in a trial of Ad26.COV2.S vaccine versus placebo. This chain joins TRBV24-1 and TRBJ2-3; TRBD1 is a possible D gene (5 bases). The origin of this receptor is a person aged 18-65 years who received the Ad26.COV2.S COVID-19 vaccine or a placebo. In DNA, the CDR3 is TGTGCCACCAGTGACGGACATACTTCGCCCCCGGATACGCAGTATTTT. This translates into CATSDGHTSPPDTQYF.